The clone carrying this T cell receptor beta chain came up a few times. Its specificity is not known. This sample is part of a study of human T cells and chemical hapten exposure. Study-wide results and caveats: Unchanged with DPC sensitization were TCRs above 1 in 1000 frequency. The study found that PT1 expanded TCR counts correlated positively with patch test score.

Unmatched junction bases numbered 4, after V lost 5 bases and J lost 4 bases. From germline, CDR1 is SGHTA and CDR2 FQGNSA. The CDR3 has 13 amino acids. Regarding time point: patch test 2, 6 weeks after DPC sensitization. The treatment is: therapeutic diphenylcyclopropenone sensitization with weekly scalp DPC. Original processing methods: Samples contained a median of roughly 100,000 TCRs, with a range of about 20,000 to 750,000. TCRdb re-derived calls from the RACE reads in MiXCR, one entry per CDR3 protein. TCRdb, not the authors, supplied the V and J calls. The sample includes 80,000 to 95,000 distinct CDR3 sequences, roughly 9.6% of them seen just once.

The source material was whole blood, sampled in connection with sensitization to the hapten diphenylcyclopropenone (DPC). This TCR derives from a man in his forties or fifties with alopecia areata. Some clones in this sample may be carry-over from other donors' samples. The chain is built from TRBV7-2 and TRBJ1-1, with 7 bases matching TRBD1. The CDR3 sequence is CASSRDRATEAFF. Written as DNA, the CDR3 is TGTGCCAGCAGCCGCGACAGGGCCACTGAAGCTTTCTTT.